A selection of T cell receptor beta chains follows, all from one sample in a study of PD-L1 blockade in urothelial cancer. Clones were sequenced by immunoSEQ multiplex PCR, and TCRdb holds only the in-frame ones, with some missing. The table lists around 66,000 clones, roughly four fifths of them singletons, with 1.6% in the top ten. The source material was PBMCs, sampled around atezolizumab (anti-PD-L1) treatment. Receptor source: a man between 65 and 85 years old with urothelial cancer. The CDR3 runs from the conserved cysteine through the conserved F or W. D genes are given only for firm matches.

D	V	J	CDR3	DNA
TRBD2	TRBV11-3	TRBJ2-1	CASSRSGGGRNEQFF	TGTGCCAGCAGCCGCTCGGGCGGGGGTCGAAATGAGCAGTTCTTC
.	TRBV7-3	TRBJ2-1	CASSLDSYNEQFF	TGTGCCAGCAGCTTAGACAGTTACAATGAGCAGTTCTTC
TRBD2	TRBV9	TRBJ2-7	CASSFGEGGYEQYF	TGTGCCAGCAGCTTCGGGGAGGGAGGGTACGAGCAGTACTTC
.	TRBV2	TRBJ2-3	CASRILPSTDTQYF	TGTGCCAGCAGGATCCTACCTAGCACAGATACGCAGTATTTT
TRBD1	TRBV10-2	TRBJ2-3	CASSAEQGARDTQYF	TGCGCCAGCAGTGCAGAACAGGGGGCACGGGATACGCAGTATTTT
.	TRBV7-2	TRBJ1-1	CASSSGTPEAFF	TGTGCCAGCAGCTCCGGGACACCTGAAGCTTTCTTT
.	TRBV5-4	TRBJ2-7	CASSPRGGSYEQYF	TGTGCCAGCAGCCCGAGAGGCGGATCCTACGAGCAGTACTTC
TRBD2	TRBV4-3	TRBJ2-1	CASSQDLLAGFPYNEQFF	TGCGCCAGCAGCCAAGATTTACTAGCGGGTTTTCCCTACAATGAGCAGTTCTTC
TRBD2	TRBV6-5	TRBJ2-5	CASTLAGQETQYF	TGTGCCAGCACTTTAGCGGGACAAGAGACCCAGTACTTC
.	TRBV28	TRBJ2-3	CASAGADSTDTQYF	TGTGCCAGCGCTGGAGCGGATAGCACAGATACGCAGTATTTT
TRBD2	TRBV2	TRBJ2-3	CASRGLVDPDTQYF	TGTGCCAGCAGAGGACTAGTTGATCCAGATACGCAGTATTTT
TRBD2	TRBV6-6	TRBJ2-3	CASSFASGSLQDTQYF	TGTGCCAGCAGTTTCGCGAGCGGGAGTCTTCAAGATACGCAGTATTTT
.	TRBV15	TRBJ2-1	CATSRGTGLNEQFF	TGTGCCACCAGCAGAGGTACGGGGTTGAATGAGCAGTTCTTC
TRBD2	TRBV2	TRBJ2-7	CATYGGVASGRAFGEQYF	TGTGCCACCTACGGAGGCGTTGCTAGCGGGAGGGCCTTTGGCGAGCAGTACTTC
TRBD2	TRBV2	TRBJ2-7	CASSEWIAGDEGEQYF	TGTGCCAGCAGTGAATGGATAGCGGGAGACGAAGGCGAGCAGTACTTC